The 5 T cell receptor beta chains in this list originate from one sample, sequenced in a study of blood T cell repertoires in COVID-19. The method was immunoSEQ multiplex PCR; TCRdb's version includes in-frame clones alone and lacks a portion of them. The sample records around 260,000 clones, about 88% being singletons. Material: peripheral blood. All receptors come from a man in his 60s who had recovered from COVID-19.

A single count supports this clone. The CDR3 DNA is TGCGCCAGCAGTGATCGGACAGGGGGCATCGCGAACACTGAAGCTTTCTTT. Protein: CASSDRTGGIANTEAFF. The V and J genes are TRBV10-1 and TRBJ1-1; 11 bases agree with TRBD1. The ends lost 3 bases at V and 1 base at J; junction bases unmatched: 7. Per the germline V gene, CDR1 is WNHNN and CDR2 is SYGVQD (reference sequence). This CDR3 has 17 amino acids.

The gene calls are TRBV2 and TRBJ2-2; a weak D match, TRBD1 (5 bases). Trimming stripped 7 bases from V and 0 bases from J, with 9 bases between. There are 14 residues in the CDR3. In germline, CDR1 is SNHLY, CDR2 FYNNEI. As DNA, the CDR3 is TGTGCCAGCACCAGGACAACGAACACCGGGGAGCTGTTTTTT. Residues: CASTRTTNTGELFF.

The chain uses TRBV11-3 and TRBJ1-6; D unclear. Germline assignment: CDR1 SGHNT and CDR2 YENEEA. The CDR3 is made up of 14 amino acids. V shed 5 bases and J shed 6 bases, with 11 bases lying between them. CDR3 residues: CASSRSTSNSPLHF. DNA of the CDR3: TGTGCCAGCAGCCGAAGTACATCTAATTCACCCCTCCACTTT.

V is TRBV19 and J is TRBJ2-3; 8 nucleotides line up with TRBD1. Germline CDR1 and CDR2: LNHDA and SQIVND (reference sequence). The junction had 5 bases not matched to a gene; V was cut back by 10 bases and J by 5 bases. The CDR3 is 12 residues long. The CDR3 sequence is CATGQGGDTQYF. In DNA form, the CDR3 reads TGTGCCACCGGACAGGGAGGAGATACGCAGTATTTT.

This clone has a handful of counts. This chain connects TRBV7-3 to TRBJ1-6; D not certain. Germline V gives CDR1 SGHTA, CDR2 FQGTGA. The CDR3 has 14 amino acids. The V gene lost 4 bases and the J gene lost 13 bases, with 17 bases spanning the gap. CDR3 amino acids: CASSSTSEFHPLHF. The CDR3 DNA reads as TGTGCCAGCAGCTCTACTTCCGAATTTCATCCCCTCCACTTT.